The entry that follows covers one TCR beta chain sequence. The library tagged each cDNA molecule with unique molecular identifiers. TCRdb reprocessed the RACE reads via MiXCR and lists one record per CDR3 protein. Among some 88,000 distinct CDR3 sequences listed, approximately 10% were seen once. The data stem from a study of human T cells and chemical hapten exposure. The germline V and J ends were trimmed by 2 bases and 4 bases, with 4 bases remaining between them. This CDR3 is 11 amino acids long. The germline V gene has CDR1 DFQATT and CDR2 SNEGSKA (reference sequence). The time point here: patch test 2, 6 weeks after DPC sensitization. Treatment noted: therapeutic diphenylcyclopropenone sensitization with weekly scalp DPC.

Sequenced material: whole blood, taken in connection with sensitization to the hapten diphenylcyclopropenone (DPC). This clonotype was obtained from a man aged 35-49 years with alopecia areata. Some clones in this sample may be carry-over from other donors' samples. The chain has TRBV20-1 and TRBJ2-3; D is uncertain. The DNA for the CDR3 is TGCAGTGCTAGATTATCAGATACGCAGTATTTT. Translating it yields CSARLSDTQYF.